This entry features one T cell receptor beta chain sequence. The antigen remains undetermined. A read error may produce the germline difference seen at one junction end. These data are taken from a study of cytomegalovirus exposure and HLA in healthy donors. Overall study results and limits: In a later analysis, a missense DCLRE1C variant was linked to TCR beta V- and J-gene trimming.

PCR amplification relied on 60 Vbeta primers (plus 13 Jbeta primers). Using immunoSEQ multiplex PCR, the repertoire was profiled, and TCRdb retains in-frame clones only, with some absent. The sample has more than 80,000 clones, less than 80% seen once; the top ten hold 4.1%. The receptor's source is a middle-aged woman in good health and CMV-seropositive. The sequenced material came from PBMCs.

The CDR3 DNA reads as TGTGCCATCAGTGATAGCAATCAGCTCCAGCATTTT. As protein: CAISDSNQLQHF. The chain employs TRBV10-3 and TRBJ1-5; unclear D gene. CDR3 length: 12 amino acids. Germline V gene data show CDR1 as ENHRY and CDR2 as SYGVKD.